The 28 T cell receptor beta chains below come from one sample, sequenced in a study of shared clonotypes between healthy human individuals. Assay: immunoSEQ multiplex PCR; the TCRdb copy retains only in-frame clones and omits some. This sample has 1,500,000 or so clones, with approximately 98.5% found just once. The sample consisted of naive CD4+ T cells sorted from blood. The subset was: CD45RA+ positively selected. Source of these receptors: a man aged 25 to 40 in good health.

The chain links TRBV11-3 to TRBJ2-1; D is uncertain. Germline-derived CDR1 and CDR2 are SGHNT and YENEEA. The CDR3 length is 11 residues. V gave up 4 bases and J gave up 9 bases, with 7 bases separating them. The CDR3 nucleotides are TGTGCCAGCAGCTCGAGCAGTGAGCAGTTCTTC. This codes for CASSSSSEQFF.

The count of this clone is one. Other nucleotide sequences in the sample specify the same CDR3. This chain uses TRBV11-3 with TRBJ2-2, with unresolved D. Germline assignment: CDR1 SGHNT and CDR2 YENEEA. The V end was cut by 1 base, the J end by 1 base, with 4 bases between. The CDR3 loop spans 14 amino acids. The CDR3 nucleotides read TGTGCCAGCAGCTTAGGTGGGAACACCGGGGAGCTGTTTTTT. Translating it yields CASSLGGNTGELFF. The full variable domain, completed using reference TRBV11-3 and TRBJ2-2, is EAGVVQSPRYKIIEKKQPVAFWCNPISGHNTLYWYLQNLGQGPELLIRYENEEAVDDSQLPKDRFSAERLKGVDSTLKIQPAELGDSAVYLCASSLGGNTGELFFGEGSRLTVL.

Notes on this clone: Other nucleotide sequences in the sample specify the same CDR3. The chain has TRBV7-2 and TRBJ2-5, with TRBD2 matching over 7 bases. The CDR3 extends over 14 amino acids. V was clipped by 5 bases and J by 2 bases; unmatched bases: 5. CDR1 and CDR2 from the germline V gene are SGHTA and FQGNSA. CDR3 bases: TGTGCCAGCAGCCTGGGGGGGGGTCAAGAGACCCAGTACTTC. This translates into CASSLGGGQETQYF.

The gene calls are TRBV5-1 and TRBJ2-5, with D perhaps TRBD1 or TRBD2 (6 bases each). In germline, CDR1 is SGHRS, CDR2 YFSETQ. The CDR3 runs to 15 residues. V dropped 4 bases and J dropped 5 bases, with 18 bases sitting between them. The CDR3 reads CASSVRQGGQETQYF. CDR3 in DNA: TGCGCCAGCAGCGTACGGCAGGGAGGACAGGAGACCCAGTACTTC.

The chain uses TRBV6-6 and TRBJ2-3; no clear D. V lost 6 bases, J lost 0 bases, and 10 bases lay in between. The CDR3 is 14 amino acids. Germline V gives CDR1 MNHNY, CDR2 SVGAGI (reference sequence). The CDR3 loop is CASRRASSTDTQYF. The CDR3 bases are TGTGCCAGCAGGAGAGCGTCTAGCACAGATACGCAGTATTTT.

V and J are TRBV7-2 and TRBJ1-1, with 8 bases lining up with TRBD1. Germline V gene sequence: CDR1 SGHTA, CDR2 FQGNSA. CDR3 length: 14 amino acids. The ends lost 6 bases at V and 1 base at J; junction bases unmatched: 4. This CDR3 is CASRLQGGNTEAFF. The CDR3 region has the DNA TGTGCCAGCAGATTACAGGGGGGGAACACTGAAGCTTTCTTT.

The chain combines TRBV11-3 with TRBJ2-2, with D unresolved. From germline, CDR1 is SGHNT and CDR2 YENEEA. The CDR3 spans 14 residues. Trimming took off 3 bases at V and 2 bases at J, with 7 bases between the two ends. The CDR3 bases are TGTGCCAGCAGCTTTGCGGAAAACACCGGGGAGCTGTTTTTT. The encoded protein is CASSFAENTGELFF.

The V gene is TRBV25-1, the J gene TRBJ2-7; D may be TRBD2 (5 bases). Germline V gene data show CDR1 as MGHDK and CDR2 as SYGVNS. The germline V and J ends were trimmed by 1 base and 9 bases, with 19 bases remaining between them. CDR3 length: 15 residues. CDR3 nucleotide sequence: TGTGCCAGCAGTGAATTCTGGACCGGGAAAGTAGGGCAGTACTTC. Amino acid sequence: CASSEFWTGKVGQYF.

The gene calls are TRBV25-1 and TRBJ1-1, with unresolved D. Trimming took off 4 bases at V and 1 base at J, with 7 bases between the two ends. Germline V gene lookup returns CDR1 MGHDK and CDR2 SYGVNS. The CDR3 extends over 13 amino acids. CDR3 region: CASSGQRNTEAFF. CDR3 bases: TGTGCCAGCAGTGGCCAGAGGAACACTGAAGCTTTCTTT. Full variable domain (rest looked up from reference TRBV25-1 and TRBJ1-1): EADIYQTPRYLVIGTGKKITLECSQTMGHDKMYWYQQDPGMELHLIHYSYGVNSTEKGDLSSESTVSRIRTEHFPLTLESARPSHTSQYLCASSGQRNTEAFFGQGTRLTVV.

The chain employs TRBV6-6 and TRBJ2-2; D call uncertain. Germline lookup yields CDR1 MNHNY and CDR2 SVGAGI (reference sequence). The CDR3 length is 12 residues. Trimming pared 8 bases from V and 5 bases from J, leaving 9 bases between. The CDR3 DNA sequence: TGTGCCAGCTCGCTGGGAACCGGGGAGCTGTTTTTT. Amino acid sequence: CASSLGTGELFF.

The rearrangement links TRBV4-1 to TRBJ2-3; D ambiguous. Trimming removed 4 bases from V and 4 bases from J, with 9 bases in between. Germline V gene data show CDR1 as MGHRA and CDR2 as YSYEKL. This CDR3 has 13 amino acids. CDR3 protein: CASSPQWADTQYF. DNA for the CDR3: TGCGCCAGCAGCCCCCAATGGGCAGATACGCAGTATTTT.

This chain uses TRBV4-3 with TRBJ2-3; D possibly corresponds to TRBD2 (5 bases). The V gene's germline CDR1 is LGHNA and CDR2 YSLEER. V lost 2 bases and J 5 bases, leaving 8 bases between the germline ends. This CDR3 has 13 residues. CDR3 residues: CASSQPGGDTQYF. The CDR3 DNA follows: TGCGCCAGCAGCCAACCCGGAGGAGATACGCAGTATTTT.

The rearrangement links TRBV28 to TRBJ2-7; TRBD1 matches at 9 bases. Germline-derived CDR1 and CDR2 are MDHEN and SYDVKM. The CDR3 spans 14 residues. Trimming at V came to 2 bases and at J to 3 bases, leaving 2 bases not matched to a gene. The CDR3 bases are TGTGCCAGCAGTTTAGCGGGACAGGGCTACGAGCAGTACTTC. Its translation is CASSLAGQGYEQYF. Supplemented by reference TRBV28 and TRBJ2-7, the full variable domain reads DVKVTQSSRYLVKRTGEKVFLECVQDMDHENMFWYRQDPGLGLRLIYFSYDVKMKEKGDIPEGYSVSREKKERFSLILESASTNQTSMYLCASSLAGQGYEQYFGPGTRLTVT.

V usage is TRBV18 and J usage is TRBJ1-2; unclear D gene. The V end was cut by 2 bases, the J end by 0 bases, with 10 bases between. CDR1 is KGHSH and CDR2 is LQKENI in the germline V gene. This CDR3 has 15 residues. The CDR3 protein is CASSPLRATNYGYTF. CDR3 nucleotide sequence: TGTGCCAGCTCACCATTAAGAGCAACTAACTATGGCTACACCTTC.

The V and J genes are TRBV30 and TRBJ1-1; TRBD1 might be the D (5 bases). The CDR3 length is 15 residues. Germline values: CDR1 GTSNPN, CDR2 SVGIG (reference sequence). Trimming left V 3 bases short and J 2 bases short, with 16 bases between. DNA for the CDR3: TGTGCCTGGAGGCCCCAAAGAGGGGTTAACACTGAAGCTTTCTTT. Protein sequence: CAWRPQRGVNTEAFF.

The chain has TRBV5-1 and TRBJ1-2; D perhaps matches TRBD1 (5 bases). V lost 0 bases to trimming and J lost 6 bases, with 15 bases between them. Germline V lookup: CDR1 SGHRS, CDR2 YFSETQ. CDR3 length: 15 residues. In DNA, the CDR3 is TGCGCCAGCAGCTTGGCAGGAGCAGGGCGTGATGGCTACACCTTC. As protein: CASSLAGAGRDGYTF.

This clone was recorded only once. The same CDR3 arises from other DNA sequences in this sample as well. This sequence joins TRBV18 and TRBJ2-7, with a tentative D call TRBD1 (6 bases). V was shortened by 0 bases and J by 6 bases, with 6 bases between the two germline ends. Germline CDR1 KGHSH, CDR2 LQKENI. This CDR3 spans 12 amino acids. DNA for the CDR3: TGTGCCAGCTCACCACCGACAGGCGAGCAGTACTTC. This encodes CASSPPTGEQYF.

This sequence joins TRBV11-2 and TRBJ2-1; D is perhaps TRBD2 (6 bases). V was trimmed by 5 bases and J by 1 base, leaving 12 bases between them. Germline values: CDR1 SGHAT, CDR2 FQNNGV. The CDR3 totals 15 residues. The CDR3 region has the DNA TGTGCCAGCAGCGAAGTAGCGGTTTCCTACAATGAGCAGTTCTTC. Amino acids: CASSEVAVSYNEQFF.

The CDR3 DNA reads TGTGCCAGCAGCTTAGAACACAGAGGGGCCTCTGGAAACACCATATATTTT. This translates into CASSLEHRGASGNTIYF. V and J are TRBV11-2 and TRBJ1-3, with D possibly matching TRBD1 (5 bases). The CDR3 sequence is 17 residues long. The V gene lost 0 bases and the J gene lost 0 bases, with 12 bases spanning the gap. In germline, CDR1 is SGHAT, CDR2 FQNNGV.

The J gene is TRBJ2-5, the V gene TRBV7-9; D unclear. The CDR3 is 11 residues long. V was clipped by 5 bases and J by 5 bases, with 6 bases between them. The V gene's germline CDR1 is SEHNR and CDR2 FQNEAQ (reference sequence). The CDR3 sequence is CASSIYETQYF. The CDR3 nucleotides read TGTGCCAGCAGCATTTACGAGACCCAGTACTTC.

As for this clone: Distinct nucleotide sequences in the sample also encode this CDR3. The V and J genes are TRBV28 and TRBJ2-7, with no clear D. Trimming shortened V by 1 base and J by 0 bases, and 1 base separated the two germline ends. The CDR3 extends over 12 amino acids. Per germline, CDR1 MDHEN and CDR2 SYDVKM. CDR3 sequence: CASSLFSYEQYF. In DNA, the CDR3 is TGTGCCAGCAGTTTATTCTCCTACGAGCAGTACTTC. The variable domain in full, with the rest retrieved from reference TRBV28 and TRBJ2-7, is DVKVTQSSRYLVKRTGEKVFLECVQDMDHENMFWYRQDPGLGLRLIYFSYDVKMKEKGDIPEGYSVSREKKERFSLILESASTNQTSMYLCASSLFSYEQYFGPGTRLTVT.

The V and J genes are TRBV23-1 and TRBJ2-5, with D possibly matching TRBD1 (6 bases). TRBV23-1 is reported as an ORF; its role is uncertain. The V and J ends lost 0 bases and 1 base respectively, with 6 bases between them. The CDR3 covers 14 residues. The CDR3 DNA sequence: TGCGCCAGCAGTCAATCGGACAGCCAAGAGACCCAGTACTTC. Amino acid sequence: CASSQSDSQETQYF.

The CDR3 spells CASSQNPRLAGSTSTDTQYF. The CDR3 region has the DNA TGCGCCAGCAGCCAAAATCCACGACTAGCAGGAAGTACTAGCACAGATACGCAGTATTTT. The genes are TRBV4-3 and TRBJ2-3, with 7 bases fitting TRBD2. In germline, CDR1 is LGHNA, CDR2 YSLEER. The J segment lost 0 bases and the V segment lost 2 bases, leaving 17 bases of the junction unmatched. The CDR3 loop spans 20 amino acids.

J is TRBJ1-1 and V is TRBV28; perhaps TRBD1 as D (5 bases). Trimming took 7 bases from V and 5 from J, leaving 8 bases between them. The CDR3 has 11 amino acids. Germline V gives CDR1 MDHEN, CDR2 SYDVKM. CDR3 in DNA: TGTGCCAGCACTCAGGGAACTGAAGCTTTCTTT. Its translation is CASTQGTEAFF.

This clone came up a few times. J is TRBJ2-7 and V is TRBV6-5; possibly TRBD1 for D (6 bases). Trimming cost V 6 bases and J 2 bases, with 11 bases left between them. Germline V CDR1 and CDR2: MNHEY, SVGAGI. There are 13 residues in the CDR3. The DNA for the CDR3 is TGTGCCAGCAGGCCCGACAGGACCTACGAGCAGTACTTC. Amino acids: CASRPDRTYEQYF.

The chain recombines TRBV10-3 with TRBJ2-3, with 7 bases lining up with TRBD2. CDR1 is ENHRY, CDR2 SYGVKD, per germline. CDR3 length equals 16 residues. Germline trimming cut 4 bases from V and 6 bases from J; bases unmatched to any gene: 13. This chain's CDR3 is CAISVRGSPPTDTQYF. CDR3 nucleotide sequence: TGTGCCATCAGTGTTCGCGGGAGCCCGCCCACGGATACGCAGTATTTT.

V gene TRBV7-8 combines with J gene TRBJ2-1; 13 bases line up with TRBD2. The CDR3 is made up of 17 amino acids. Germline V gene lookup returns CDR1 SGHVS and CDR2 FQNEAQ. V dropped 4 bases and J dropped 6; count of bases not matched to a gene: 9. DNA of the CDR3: TGTGCCAGCAGCTCCGGACTAGCGGGAGTCTTAGGCAATGAGCAGTTCTTC. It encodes CASSSGLAGVLGNEQFF. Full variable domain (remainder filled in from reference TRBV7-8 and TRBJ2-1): GAGVSQSPRYKVAKRGQDVALRCDPISGHVSLFWYQQALGQGPEFLTYFQNEAQLDKSGLPSDRFFAERPEGSVSTLKIQRTQQEDSAVYLCASSSGLAGVLGNEQFFGPGTRLTVL.

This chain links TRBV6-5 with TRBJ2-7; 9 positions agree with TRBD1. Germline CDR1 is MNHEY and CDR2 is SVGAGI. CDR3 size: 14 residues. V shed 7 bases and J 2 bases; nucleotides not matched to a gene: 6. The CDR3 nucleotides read TGTGCCAGCACTACTGGGACAGGGACCTACGAGCAGTACTTC. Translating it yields CASTTGTGTYEQYF.